This T cell receptor (beta chain) was obtained from a study of PD-1 blockade in mismatch repair-deficient tumors. Study details: Patients had approximately 12 mismatch repair-deficient cancer types and were previously treated and progressing.

Study-wide findings and caveats: After pembrolizumab, tumor-resident clones rose rapidly, then generally contracted before radiologic responses.

Every patient had mismatch repair deficiency by PCR or immunohistochemistry. The TCR-sequenced patients were three responders to pembrolizumab. A word on this clone: What it binds is unknown.

Germline CDR1 is WNHNN and CDR2 is SYGVQD (reference sequence). This CDR3 has 14 amino acids. V was trimmed by 3 bases and J by 2 bases, leaving 11 bases between them. Measured with immunoSEQ multiplex PCR; TCRdb has only the in-frame clones, and not every one. The sample has 70,000 to 90,000 clones, roughly 80% seen once; the top ten hold roughly 6%. The rearrangement uses TRBV10-1 and TRBJ2-7; D is ambiguous. This receptor was identified in an adult with mismatch repair-deficient cancer. This specimen consisted of peripheral blood, obtained 44 weeks after starting pembrolizumab. The CDR3 loop reads CASSDSSGTYEQYF. In DNA, the CDR3 is TGCGCCAGCAGTGACTCTTCGGGTACCTACGAGCAGTACTTC.